The 32 T cell receptor beta chains given below trace back to one sample, sequenced in a study of blood T cells in healthy people across ages (dated by TCRdb to about 2015). Library preparation was by 5' RACE. The listed sequencing device is Illumina HiSeq 2500. A second PCR of about 6 to 12 cycles was run with a J-beta primer mix and a sample-barcoded 5' primer. TCRdb cleaned the public reads at Q25 with fastp, built clones with MiXCR and kept in-frame beta chains. Every entry covers one CDR3 protein and lists the most common genes and DNA from its rows. This sample lists approximately 1.5 million distinct CDR3 sequences; around 40% were detected once. Approximately 4% of the sample is held by the ten biggest clonotypes. Specimen: blood. These receptors came from a woman between 18 and 29 years old in good health.

Points on this clonotype: At one end, the junction sequence differs from germline, possibly due to a read error. The J gene is TRBJ1-2, the V gene TRBV7-2; D unresolved. The CDR3 sequence is 20 residues long. The germline V gene has CDR1 SGHTA and CDR2 FQGNSA. In nucleotides, the CDR3 is TGTGCCAGCAGTGCTCCATTCACCCGCAGAATAGTCGCACGCGACTATGACTACACCTTC. This sequence encodes CASSAPFTRRIVARDYDYTF.

This clonotype was counted between two and nine times. The V call is TRBV29-1, the J call TRBJ1-1, with no clear D. Germline CDR1 reads SQVTM; CDR2 reads ANQGSEA. V was shortened by 6 bases and J by 5 bases, with 10 bases between the two germline ends. This CDR3 contains 11 residues. This chain's CDR3 is CSVARETEAFF. CDR3 DNA sequence: TGCAGCGTCGCACGGGAAACTGAAGCTTTCTTT. Supplemented by reference TRBV29-1 and TRBJ1-1, the full variable domain reads SAVISQKPSRDICQRGTSLTIQCQVDSQVTMMFWYRQQPGQSLTLIATANQGSEATYESGFVIDKFPISRPNLTFSTLTVSNMSPEDSSIYLCSVARETEAFFGQGTRLTVV.

The CDR3 is CASIPRGVTEAFF. The CDR3 nucleotides read TGTGCCAGCATCCCCCGGGGTGTAACTGAAGCTTTCTTT. The chain recombines TRBV12-3 or TRBV12-4 with TRBJ1-1; D uncertain. The CDR3 is made up of 13 amino acids. V was clipped by 7 bases and J by 5 bases, with 14 bases between them.

This chain joins TRBV20-1 and TRBJ2-7; D ambiguous. The CDR3 is 14 residues long. V lost 1 base, J lost 2 bases, and 12 bases lay in between. Germline CDR1 is DFQATT and CDR2 is SNEGSKA (reference sequence). The CDR3 DNA reads as TGCAGTGCTAGAGGACGGTTCCCTGCCTACGAGCAGTACTTC. Translating gives CSARGRFPAYEQYF.

J is TRBJ2-5 and V is TRBV5-1; 7 positions agree with TRBD1. After removal of 2 bases from V and 11 bases from J, the junction contained 15 bases not matched to a gene. This CDR3 has 15 amino acids. Germline V gives CDR1 SGHRS, CDR2 YFSETQ. In DNA, the CDR3 is TGCGCCAGCAGCTTCTTCACCGGGACAGACAATGAGCAGTACTTC. Translated: CASSFFTGTDNEQYF.

The chain combines TRBV10-3 with TRBJ2-5, with 9 bases matching TRBD1. TRBJ2-7 matches the DNA end more closely, so the J call is doubtful. Germline V gene lookup returns CDR1 ENHRY and CDR2 SYGVKD. The CDR3 loop spans 14 amino acids. The CDR3 loop is CASVGGQGVHEQYF. CDR3 coding DNA: TGTGCCAGTGTCGGGGGACAGGGTGTCCACGAGCAGTACTTC.

Only a few counts were recorded for this clonotype. This rearrangement joins TRBV7-6 to TRBJ2-3; D might be TRBD2 (5 bases). Germline CDR1 SGHVS, CDR2 FNYEAQ. Trimming removed 5 bases from V and 3 bases from J, with 9 bases in between. The CDR3 contains 13 residues. CDR3 sequence reads: CASSLDLTDTQYF. Written as DNA, the CDR3 is TGTGCCAGCAGCCTGGACTTGACAGATACGCAGTATTTT.

The V and J genes are TRBV12-3 or TRBV12-4 and TRBJ2-1; no clear D gene. The CDR3 is 16 amino acids. V shed 1 base and J shed 5 bases, with 15 bases lying between them. CDR3 sequence (DNA): TGTGCCAGCAGTTTAGGTGTCGGTGGGGTGGACAATGAGCAGTTCTTC. Translation gives CASSLGVGGVDNEQFF.

This clonotype has at least ten counts. The chain carries TRBV5-1 and TRBJ2-1, with 10 bases matching TRBD1. With 4 bases clipped from V and 1 base from J, the junction kept 8 bases outside the gene matches. The CDR3 runs 17 residues. CDR1 and CDR2 from the germline V gene are SGHRS and YFSETQ. This CDR3 is CASSLQGQGGSYNEQFF. The DNA for the CDR3 is TGCGCCAGCAGCCTACAAGGACAGGGGGGTTCCTACAATGAGCAGTTCTTC. The complete variable domain, with remaining parts taken from reference TRBV5-1 and TRBJ2-1, reads KAGVTQTPRYLIKTRGQQVTLSCSPISGHRSVSWYQQTPGQGLQFLFEYFSETQRNKGNFPGRFSGRQFSNSRSEMNVSTLELGDSALYLCASSLQGQGGSYNEQFFGPGTRLTVL.

The V call is TRBV6-2 or TRBV6-3, the J call TRBJ2-5; unclear D gene. Germline V gene data show CDR1 as MNHEY and CDR2 as SVGEGT. Deletions cut 4 bases from V and 11 bases from J, with 23 bases between. This CDR3 contains 15 residues. CDR3 region: CASSSPFNSYNEQYF. In nucleotides, the CDR3 is TGTGCCAGCAGTTCTCCGTTTAACAGCTACAATGAGCAGTACTTC.

The chain uses TRBV6-2 or TRBV6-3 and TRBJ1-2, with TRBD1 as a possible D gene (5 bases). Germline-derived CDR1 and CDR2 are MNHEY and SVGEGT. V was shortened by 7 bases and J by 0 bases, with 15 bases between the two germline ends. The CDR3 has 15 amino acids. The CDR3 loop reads CASNPTEKANYGYTF. CDR3 sequence (DNA): TGTGCCAGCAATCCGACAGAGAAAGCTAACTATGGCTACACCTTC.

The genes are TRBV30 and TRBJ1-1; D unresolved. V was clipped by 1 base and J by 0 bases, with 9 bases between them. The CDR3 is 14 residues long. Germline lookup yields CDR1 GTSNPN and CDR2 SVGIG (reference sequence). The CDR3 nucleotides are TGTGCCTGGAGTGACCGGGGTTTGAACACTGAAGCTTTCTTT. Encoded protein: CAWSDRGLNTEAFF.

This clonotype was detected once. The V gene is TRBV29-1, the J gene TRBJ2-3; 11 nucleotides match TRBD1. The CDR3 has 14 amino acids. The trim removed 5 bases at V and 2 bases at J, leaving 3 bases unmatched. The germline gives CDR1 SQVTM, CDR2 ANQGSEA. The CDR3 here is CSVRDRGFTDTQYF. In DNA, the CDR3 is TGCAGCGTTCGGGACAGGGGGTTCACAGATACGCAGTATTTT.

The genes are TRBV4-1 and TRBJ2-1; no clear D gene. The CDR3 loop spans 19 amino acids. From germline, CDR1 is MGHRA and CDR2 YSYEKL. V lost 9 bases and J lost 5, with 32 bases in between. CDR3: CASSKAPAIGWGGNNEQFF. The DNA for the CDR3 is TGCGCCAGTTCGAAAGCCCCAGCGATCGGGTGGGGTGGTAACAATGAGCAGTTCTTC.

The gene calls are TRBV7-2 and TRBJ2-1; 10 bases agree with TRBD1. The better agreement between TRBJ2-7 and the DNA end casts doubt on the J call. CDR1 and CDR2 from the germline V gene are SGHTA and FQGNSA. This CDR3 is 16 amino acids long. CDR3 DNA: TGTGCCAGCAGGTTGACAGGGGGCGCGGGGTACAATGAGCAGTACTTC. Its protein product is CASRLTGGAGYNEQYF.

This clonotype showed up just a few times. A read error may explain this, as a much larger clone is one base away. The chain couples TRBV9 to TRBJ1-1; D call uncertain. Trimming took 0 bases from V and 1 from J, leaving 4 bases between them. Looked up from germline, CDR1 is SGDLS and CDR2 is YYNGEE. The CDR3 is 13 amino acids. In nucleotides, the CDR3 is TGTGCCAGCAGCGTAGCGACGAACACTGAAGCTTTCTTT. This gives the protein CASSVATNTEAFF.

The chain carries TRBV9 and TRBJ1-5; 7 nucleotides match TRBD1. Germline V gene lookup returns CDR1 SGDLS and CDR2 YYNGEE. This CDR3 has 16 amino acids. J gave up 2 bases and V 1 base, and 6 bases lay outside the gene matches. CDR3 region: CASSVRQGIRNQPQHF. CDR3 sequence (DNA): TGTGCCAGCAGCGTAAGACAGGGCATCCGCAATCAGCCCCAGCATTTT.

The chain uses TRBV20-1 and TRBJ1-1; TRBD1 aligns across 7 bases. The CDR3 is 13 amino acids. The germline V gene encodes CDR1 DFQATT and CDR2 SNEGSKA (reference sequence). The junction had 7 bases not matched to a gene; V was cut back by 6 bases and J by 3 bases. CDR3 residues: CSAYRGSDTEAFF. The CDR3 coding sequence is TGCAGTGCATACAGGGGATCGGACACTGAAGCTTTCTTT.

This clonotype was recorded a few times. The chain has TRBV6-2 or TRBV6-3 and TRBJ2-7; D is perhaps TRBD2 (6 bases). Trimming shortened V by 4 bases and J by 3 bases, and 19 bases separated the two germline ends. This CDR3 spans 16 amino acids. Germline V gene sequence: CDR1 MNHEY, CDR2 SVGEGT. CDR3 residues: CASSFDWVSGDYEQYF. CDR3 nucleotide sequence: TGTGCCAGCAGTTTTGATTGGGTTAGCGGTGACTACGAGCAGTACTTC.

This clonotype was counted once. The gene calls are TRBV27 and TRBJ2-1; D not resolved. Germline V gene sequence: CDR1 MNHEY, CDR2 SMNVEV (reference sequence). The CDR3 runs to 15 residues. V was cut by 7 bases and J by 3 bases, with 16 bases left in between. This CDR3 reads CASNPEVTHYNEQFF. The CDR3 coding sequence is TGTGCCAGCAATCCAGAGGTTACCCACTACAATGAGCAGTTCTTC.

A few counts support this clonotype. The chain links TRBV6-2 or TRBV6-3 to TRBJ2-5, with D possibly being TRBD1 (6 bases). Germline assignment: CDR1 MNHEY and CDR2 SVGEGT. V lost 7 bases and J lost 0, with 15 bases in between. This CDR3 region has 15 residues. The CDR3 nucleotides read TGTGCCAGCACCCCGGACAGATATTACCAAGAGACCCAGTACTTC. This sequence encodes CASTPDRYYQETQYF.

The chain employs TRBV4-2 and TRBJ1-4; 9 bases agree with TRBD1. Germline loops: CDR1 LGHNA, CDR2 YNFKEQ. This CDR3 has 17 residues. V gave up 2 bases and J gave up 1 base; unmatched junction bases: 5. CDR3 coding DNA: TGTGCCAGCAGCCAACTCGACAGGGGGGTAACTAATGAAAAACTGTTTTTT. Its protein is CASSQLDRGVTNEKLFF.

The V call is TRBV20-1, the J call TRBJ1-1; no clear D. Trimming pared 6 bases from V and 3 bases from J, leaving 14 bases between. Germline V lookup: CDR1 DFQATT, CDR2 SNEGSKA (reference sequence). CDR3 length: 13 residues. This CDR3 reads CSANQDAYTEAFF. The CDR3 DNA sequence: TGCAGTGCCAACCAGGACGCGTACACTGAAGCTTTCTTT.

A few counts support this clonotype. The chain carries TRBV12-3 or TRBV12-4 and TRBJ2-7; possible D gene TRBD2, 6 bases. The CDR3 is 15 amino acids. Trimming removed 6 bases at V and 7 bases at J, with 22 bases between. CDR3 nucleotide sequence: TGTGCCAGCAGCCAGTCGGCTTCGGGGGTACGAGAGCAGTACTTC. Translation gives CASSQSASGVREQYF.

The CDR3 DNA is TGCAGTGCTTGGGGGATCCCTGGGGCCAAAAACATTCAGTACTTC. Its protein is CSAWGIPGAKNIQYF. V gene TRBV20-1 combines with J gene TRBJ2-4; TRBD1 or TRBD2 may be the D gene (5 bases each). The CDR3 is 15 amino acids. CDR1 is DFQATT and CDR2 is SNEGSKA in the germline V gene (reference sequence). Between the trimmed V and J ends, which lost 5 bases and 1 base, there was a span of 15 bases.

The genes are TRBV4-3 and TRBJ2-7; D is possibly TRBD1 or TRBD2 (6 bases each). Trimming pared 1 base from V and 3 bases from J, leaving 13 bases between. This CDR3 spans 15 amino acids. CDR1 is LGHNA and CDR2 is YSLEER in the germline V gene. CDR3 DNA sequence: TGCGCCAGCAGCCAAGTCTTTGGGGGGCTCTACGAGCAGTACTTC. This sequence encodes CASSQVFGGLYEQYF.

The chain has TRBV20-1 and TRBJ2-1, with a possible D match to TRBD2 (6 bases). V lost 1 base and J lost 12, with 22 bases in between. The V gene's germline CDR1 is DFQATT and CDR2 SNEGSKA (reference sequence). This CDR3 is built from 15 residues. The CDR3 here is CSARAEGTPGLRQFF. CDR3 sequence (DNA): TGCAGTGCTAGAGCGGAGGGAACTCCAGGCCTGCGGCAGTTCTTC.

The chain recombines TRBV10-3 with TRBJ1-2, with 7 nucleotides matching TRBD1. CDR1 ENHRY and CDR2 SYGVKD come from the germline V gene. This CDR3 has 14 residues. Trimming at V came to 5 bases and at J to 2 bases, leaving 5 bases not matched to a gene. CDR3 protein: CAISSWDSNYGYTF. In DNA, the CDR3 is TGTGCCATCAGTTCCTGGGACAGCAACTATGGCTACACCTTC.

In this sample, this clonotype turned up a few times. V and J are TRBV29-1 and TRBJ2-7; TRBD2 aligns across 10 bases. The CDR3 is 13 residues long. J gave up 7 bases and V 4 bases, and 7 bases lay outside the gene matches. Per germline, CDR1 SQVTM and CDR2 ANQGSEA. DNA for the CDR3: TGCAGCGTTGCTAGCGGGAGCTACAATGAGCAGTACTTC. It translates to CSVASGSYNEQYF.

The V call is TRBV7-8, the J call TRBJ2-7; a possible D gene is TRBD2 (5 bases). The germline V and J ends were trimmed by 2 bases and 2 bases, with 19 bases remaining between them. CDR1 is SGHVS and CDR2 is FQNEAQ in the germline V gene. The CDR3 runs to 17 residues. Written as DNA, the CDR3 is TGTGCCAGCAGCTTACGAGGAGGCGGAGTTAACACCTACGAGCAGTACTTC. Protein sequence: CASSLRGGGVNTYEQYF.

A few counts support this clonotype. The V call is TRBV6-2 or TRBV6-3, the J call TRBJ1-1; D unclear. V dropped 9 bases and J dropped 6 bases, with 11 bases sitting between them. The CDR3 runs 11 residues. From germline, CDR1 is MNHEY and CDR2 SVGEGT. Here the CDR3 reads CASTDSAEAFF. DNA of the CDR3: TGTGCCAGTACAGATTCGGCTGAAGCTTTCTTT.

The rearrangement links TRBV7-9 to TRBJ1-5, with unresolved D. Germline CDR1 is SEHNR and CDR2 is FQNEAQ (reference sequence). The CDR3 is made up of 17 amino acids. Trimming stripped 2 bases from V and 7 bases from J, with 21 bases between. The CDR3 DNA is TGTGCCAGCAGCTTAAGTGGAGGGCAGGCCTTAAGGCAGCCCCAGCATTTT. Translating gives CASSLSGGQALRQPQHF.